This is a list of T cell receptor beta chains from one sample in a study of CD8 T cells in ankylosing spondylitis. In TCRdb, the 5' RACE reads were re-called with MiXCR into one record per CDR3 protein. The table includes hundreds of thousands of distinct CDR3 sequences, roughly a tenth detected once. The source material was blood, either unsorted or a sorted T cell fraction (not recorded which). The source is a male donor with ankylosing spondylitis or in good health (not recorded which). Each CDR3 is given with its conserved first and last residue. D genes are given only for firm matches. Size values are once, few and many counts, or a class for expanded clones, and some rows have none.

>many|14|TRBJ1-3|-|TRBV12-3/TRBV12-4
CASSFGASGNTIYF
TGTGCCAGCAGTTTCGGGGCATCTGGAAACACCATATATTTT
>many|14|TRBJ1-1|-|TRBV20-1
CSARDPGADTEAFF
TGCAGTGCTAGAGATCCAGGGGCAGACACTGAAGCTTTCTTT
>many|16|TRBJ2-5|TRBD2|TRBV7-2
CASSGGLAGSQETQYF
TGTGCCAGCAGCGGGGGACTAGCGGGGTCACAAGAGACCCAGTACTTC
>many|17|TRBJ2-2|-|TRBV28
CASSAGLTLQNTGELFF
TGTGCCAGCAGTGCAGGACTGACCCTACAGAACACCGGGGAGCTGTTTTTT
>few|14|TRBJ1-4|-|TRBV5-1
CASSLGGAHEKLFF
TGCGCCAGCAGCCTGGGGGGGGCGCATGAAAAACTGTTTTTT
>-|17|TRBJ1-4|TRBD1|TRBV9
CASSFGQGRGTNEKLFF
TGTGCCAGCAGCTTCGGACAGGGAAGAGGGACTAATGAAAAACTGTTTTTT
>many|15|TRBJ2-3|TRBD1|TRBV7-9
CASSSDGTGTDTQYF
TGTGCCAGCAGCTCCGACGGGACAGGCACAGATACGCAGTATTTT
>many|15|TRBJ2-3|TRBD2|TRBV20-1
CSARDPSGGADTQYF
TGCAGTGCTAGAGATCCTAGCGGGGGGGCGGATACGCAGTATTTT
>few|15|TRBJ1-1|-|TRBV20-1
CSVRDGQTLNTEAFF
TGCAGTGTACGGGACGGCCAAACTTTGAACACTGAAGCTTTCTTT
>-|17|TRBJ2-7|TRBD2|TRBV20-1
CCATPTSGGTKLYEQYF
TGCTGTGCTACTCCGACTAGCGGGGGGACGAAACTCTACGAGCAGTACTTC
>many|13|TRBJ1-1|-|TRBV7-9
CASSLGWNTEAFF
TGCGCCAGCAGCTTGGGGTGGAACACTGAAGCTTTCTTT
>few|14|TRBJ2-7|TRBD1|TRBV20-1
CSAKEGRGLGEQYF
TGCAGTGCGAAAGAGGGCAGGGGGTTGGGAGAGCAGTACTTC
>-|16|TRBJ2-1|TRBD2|TRBV5-1
CASSLLAGSSYNEQFF
TGCGCCAGCAGCTTACTAGCGGGGTCCTCCTACAATGAGCAGTTCTTC
>many|17|TRBJ1-2|TRBD1|TRBV7-8
CASSPLGTGEYYEGYTF
TGTGCCAGCAGCCCCCTTGGGACAGGTGAATACTATGAGGGCTACACCTTC
>few|16|TRBJ2-7|-|TRBV3-1
CASSLRGGMHSYEQYF
TGTGCCAGCAGCCTAAGGGGGGGAATGCACTCCTACGAGCAGTACTTC
>-|15|TRBJ2-1|-|TRBV12-3/TRBV12-4
CASSKTSASYNEQFF
TGTGCCAGCAGCAAGACATCCGCTTCCTACAATGAGCAGTTCTTC
>many|13|TRBJ2-3|-|TRBV3-1
CASSSRLQDTQYF
TGTGCCAGCAGCTCGAGACTACAAGATACGCAGTATTTT
>-|11|TRBJ1-5|-|TRBV12-3/TRBV12-4
CASSFDARKVF
TGTGCCAGCAGCTTTGACGCTAGGAAGGTATTT
>few|16|TRBJ1-2|-|TRBV3-1
CASSPSMADRSYGYTF
TGTGCCAGCAGCCCCTCAATGGCGGACAGAAGCTATGGCTACACCTTC
>few|14|TRBJ2-7|TRBD1|TRBV7-9
CASSLAGQSYEQYF
TGTGCCAGCAGCTTAGCGGGACAGTCCTACGAGCAGTACTTC
>few|15|TRBJ1-2|-|TRBV10-3
CAISDEQGRNYGYTF
TGTGCCATCAGTGACGAACAGGGTAGGAACTATGGCTACACCTTC
>many|14|TRBJ2-3|-|TRBV29-1
CSVEDLTATDTQYF
TGCAGCGTTGAAGATTTAACAGCCACAGATACGCAGTATTTT
>few|12|TRBJ1-4|-|TRBV29-1
CSVSGVDEKLFF
TGCAGCGTTTCAGGGGTTGATGAAAAACTGTTTTTT
>many|15|TRBJ2-7|-|TRBV12-3/TRBV12-4
CASSSAEPVFVEQYF
TGTGCCAGCAGTTCCGCCGAGCCTGTCTTCGTGGAGCAGTACTTC
>-|18|TRBJ2-1|-|TRBV24-1
CATSDLRRGGGEYNEQFF
TGTGCCACCAGTGATTTACGCCGTGGGGGGGGCGAATACAATGAGCAGTTCTTC
>many|15|TRBJ2-3|-|TRBV11-2
CASSLDNRGFDTQYF
TGTGCCAGCAGCTTAGATAATCGGGGGTTCGATACGCAGTATTTT
>many|16|TRBJ1-4|TRBD1|TRBV28
CASNRHRGQVREKLFF
TGTGCCAGCAACAGGCACAGGGGGCAAGTTAGGGAAAAACTGTTTTTT
>many|11|TRBJ2-2|-|TRBV20-1
CSAANTGELFF
TGCAGTGCTGCGAACACCGGGGAGCTGTTTTTT
>many|14|TRBJ1-3|-|TRBV12-3/TRBV12-4
CASSFGNSGNTIYF
TGTGCCAGCAGTTTCGGCAACTCTGGAAACACCATATATTTT
>few|15|TRBJ1-3|-|TRBV5-5
CASSSDQGSGNTIYF
TGTGCCAGCAGCTCAGATCAGGGCTCTGGAAACACCATATATTTT
>many|14|TRBJ2-5|TRBD2|TRBV20-1
CSARTSGGKETQYF
TGCAGTGCACGGACTAGCGGGGGGAAAGAGACCCAGTACTTC
>-|16|TRBJ2-1|TRBD1|TRBV5-1
CPSSPPGTGGSNEQFF
TGCCCCAGCAGCCCACCCGGGACAGGAGGATCCAATGAGCAGTTCTTC
>many|13|TRBJ2-3|-|TRBV12-3/TRBV12-4
CASGPRGSDTQYF
TGTGCCAGCGGCCCCAGGGGATCAGATACGCAGTATTTT
>-|17|TRBJ2-6|TRBD1|TRBV27
CASSFQGAYSGANVLTF
TGTGCCAGCAGTTTCCAGGGGGCTTACTCTGGGGCCAACGTCCTGACTTTC
>many|14|TRBJ1-4|-|TRBV5-1
CASSLDRWEEKLFF
TGCGCCAGCAGCTTGGACAGGTGGGAGGAAAAACTGTTTTTT
>-|11|TRBJ2-3|-|TRBV2
CANRDANAQYF
TGTGCCAACAGGGACGCGAACGCGCAGTATTTT
>many|13|TRBJ2-2|-|TRBV9
CASSVVGAGELFF
TGTGCCAGCAGCGTAGTAGGGGCCGGGGAGCTGTTTTTT
>-|14|TRBJ2-6|-|TRBV20-1
CSAQVPSGANVLTF
TGCAGTGCCCAGGTACCCTCTGGGGCCAACGTCCTGACTTTC
>-|13|TRBJ1-6|-|TRBV5-1
CASSLEDDSPLHF
TGCGCCAGCAGCCTAGAAGATGATTCACCCCTCCACTTT
>-|15|TRBJ1-2|TRBD1|TRBV12-3/TRBV12-4
CASSLTLGTGDGYTF
TGTGCCAGCAGTCTCACATTGGGGACAGGGGACGGCTACACCTTC
>many|17|TRBJ2-2|TRBD2|TRBV24-1
CATSDSTGSSGFGELFF
TGTGCCACCAGTGATAGCACCGGGTCTAGCGGATTCGGGGAGCTGTTTTTT
>few|15|TRBJ2-1|-|TRBV25-1
CASSGVGSSYNEQFF
TGTGCCAGCAGTGGGGTCGGAAGCTCCTACAATGAGCAGTTCTTC
>many|17|TRBJ1-4|TRBD1|TRBV5-1
CASSPVPGQGGKEKLFF
TGCGCCAGCAGCCCAGTCCCGGGACAGGGCGGGAAGGAAAAACTGTTTTTT
>many|12|TRBJ1-2|-|TRBV25-1
CASTGPGDGYTF
TGTGCCAGCACAGGGCCCGGAGATGGCTACACCTTC
>many|16|TRBJ2-7|-|TRBV7-8
CASSPRSGASSYEQYF
TGTGCCAGCAGCCCACGTTCGGGGGCCAGCTCCTACGAGCAGTACTTC
>many|17|TRBJ2-1|-|TRBV12-3/TRBV12-4
CASSFSGSTVSYNEQFF
TGTGCCAGCAGTTTTTCTGGCAGTACCGTCTCCTACAATGAGCAGTTCTTC